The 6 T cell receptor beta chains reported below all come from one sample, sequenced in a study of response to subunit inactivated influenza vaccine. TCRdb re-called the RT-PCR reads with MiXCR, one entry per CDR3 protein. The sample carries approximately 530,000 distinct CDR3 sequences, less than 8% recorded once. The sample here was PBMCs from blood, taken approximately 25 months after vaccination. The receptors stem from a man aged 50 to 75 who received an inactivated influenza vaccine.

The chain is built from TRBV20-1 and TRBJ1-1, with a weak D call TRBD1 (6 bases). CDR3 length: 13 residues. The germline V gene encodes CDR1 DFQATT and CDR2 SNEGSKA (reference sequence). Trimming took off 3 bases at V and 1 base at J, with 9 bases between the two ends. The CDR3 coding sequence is TGCAGTGCTAGTCCGGGGGCGAACACTGAAGCTTTCTTT. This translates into CSASPGANTEAFF.

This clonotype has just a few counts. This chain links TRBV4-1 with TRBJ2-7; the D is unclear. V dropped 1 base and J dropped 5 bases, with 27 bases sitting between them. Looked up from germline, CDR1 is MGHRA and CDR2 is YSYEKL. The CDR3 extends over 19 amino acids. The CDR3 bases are TGCGCCAGCAGCCAAGCACCCTCTCGAGGTTGGGCGCCTCACCACGAGCAGTACTTC. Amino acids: CASSQAPSRGWAPHHEQYF.

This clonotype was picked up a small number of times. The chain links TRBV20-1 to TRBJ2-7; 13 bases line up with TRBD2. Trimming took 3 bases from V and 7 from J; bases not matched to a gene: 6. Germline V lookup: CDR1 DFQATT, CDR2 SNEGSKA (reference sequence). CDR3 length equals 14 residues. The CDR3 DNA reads TGCAGTGCTAGTTCAGGACTAGCGGGAGAGGAGCAGTACTTC. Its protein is CSASSGLAGEEQYF.

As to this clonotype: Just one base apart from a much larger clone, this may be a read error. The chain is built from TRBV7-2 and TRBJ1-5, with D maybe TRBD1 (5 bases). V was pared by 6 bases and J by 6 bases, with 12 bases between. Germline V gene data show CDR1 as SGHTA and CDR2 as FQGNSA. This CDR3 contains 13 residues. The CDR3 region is CASSRGPLQPQHF. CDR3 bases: TGTGCCAGCAGTAGGGGTCCTCTTCAGCCCCAGCATTTT.

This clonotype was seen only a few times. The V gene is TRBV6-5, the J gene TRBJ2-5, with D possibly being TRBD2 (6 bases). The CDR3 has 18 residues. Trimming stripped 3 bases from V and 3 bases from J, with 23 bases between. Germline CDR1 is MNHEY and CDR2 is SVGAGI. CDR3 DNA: TGTGCCAGCAGTTATTGGGCGCGGGGAAGCCAGAACAAAGAGACCCAGTACTTC. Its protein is CASSYWARGSQNKETQYF.

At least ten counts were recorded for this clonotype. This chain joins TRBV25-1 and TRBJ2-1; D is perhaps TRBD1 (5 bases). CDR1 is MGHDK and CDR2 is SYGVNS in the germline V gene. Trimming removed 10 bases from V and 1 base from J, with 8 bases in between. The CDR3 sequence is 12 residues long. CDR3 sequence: CATSGSYNEQFF. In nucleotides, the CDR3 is TGTGCCACCTCAGGGTCCTACAATGAGCAGTTCTTC.